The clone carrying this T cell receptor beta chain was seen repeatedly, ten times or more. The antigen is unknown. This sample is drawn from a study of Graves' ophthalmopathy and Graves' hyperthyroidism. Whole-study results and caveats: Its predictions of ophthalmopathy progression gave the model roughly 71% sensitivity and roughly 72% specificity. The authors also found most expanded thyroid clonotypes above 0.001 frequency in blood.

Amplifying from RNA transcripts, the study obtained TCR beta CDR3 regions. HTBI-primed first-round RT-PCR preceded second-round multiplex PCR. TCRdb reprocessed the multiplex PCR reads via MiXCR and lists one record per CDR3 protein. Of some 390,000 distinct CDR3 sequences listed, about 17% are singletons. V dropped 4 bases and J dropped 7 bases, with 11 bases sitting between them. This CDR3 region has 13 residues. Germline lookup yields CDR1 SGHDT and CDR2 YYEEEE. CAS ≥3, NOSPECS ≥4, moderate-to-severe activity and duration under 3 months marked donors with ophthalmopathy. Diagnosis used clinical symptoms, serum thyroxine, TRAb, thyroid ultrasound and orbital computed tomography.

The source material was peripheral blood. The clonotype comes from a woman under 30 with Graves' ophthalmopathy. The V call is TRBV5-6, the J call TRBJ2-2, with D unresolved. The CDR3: CASSRAVHGELFF. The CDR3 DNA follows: TGTGCCAGCAGCAGGGCCGTTCACGGGGAGCTGTTTTTT.